Included here is one T cell receptor beta chain sequence, with context. This sample is part of a study of blood T cell repertoires in COVID-19. At the level of the study: Acute and convalescent COVID-19 samples came from the United States, Italy and Spain. T cells, B-cell-depleted T cells, or PBMCs supplied cDNA or gDNA.

Per the study methods: Reference gene primer amplification gave estimated nucleated cell counts. The method was immunoSEQ multiplex PCR; TCRdb's version includes in-frame clones alone and lacks a portion of them. Clone size and the V and J calls come from that table; the DNA yielded D and trimming. The table includes tens of thousands of clones, more than 75% detected once. The germline V gene has CDR1 SGHTA and CDR2 FQGTGA. V lost 5 bases, J lost 7 bases, and 15 bases lay in between. The CDR3 loop spans 14 amino acids. The TCR originated in a man aged 45 to 65 with active or convalescent COVID-19. The chain is built from TRBV7-3 and TRBJ2-4; D possibly corresponds to TRBD1 (5 bases). Material for sequencing was peripheral blood. CDR3 sequence: CASSPDGRANIQYF. Written as DNA, the CDR3 is TGTGCCAGCAGCCCTGATGGCAGGGCGAACATTCAGTACTTC.